This T cell receptor (beta chain) was captured in a study of T cells in Graves' hyperthyroidism and ophthalmopathy. This clonotype has at least ten counts. Amplified TCR beta CDR3 regions derived from RNA transcripts. First-round RT-PCR of the TCR CDR3 relied on the HTBI primer set. TCRdb re-called the multiplex PCR reads through MiXCR, storing one row per CDR3 protein. The sample has 280,000 or so distinct CDR3 sequences, roughly 15% seen once. Germline V lookup: CDR1 SGHDN, CDR2 FVKESK. CDR3 length: 15 amino acids. The ends lost 6 bases at V and 4 bases at J; junction bases unmatched: 7. This receptor was taken from a woman aged 45-60 years with Graves' hyperthyroidism that later progressed to Graves' ophthalmopathy. The V call is TRBV14, the J call TRBJ2-1; 9 bases line up with TRBD2. Specimen: blood. This CDR3 is CASSPPSGAYNEQFF. The CDR3 region has the DNA TGTGCCAGCAGTCCACCTAGCGGGGCGTACAATGAGCAGTTCTTC.